Shown below are 15 T cell receptor beta chains from a single sample sequenced in a study of blood T cell repertoires in COVID-19. Assay used: immunoSEQ multiplex PCR; TCRdb lists only in-frame clones, some missing. Here the sample spans nearly 250,000 clones, 86% being singletons. Sequenced input: peripheral blood. These receptor sequences come from an older woman who had recovered from COVID-19.

The rearrangement uses TRBV9 and TRBJ2-5; D might be TRBD2 (6 bases). The germline gives CDR1 SGDLS, CDR2 YYNGEE. Trimming removed 1 base from V and 5 bases from J, with 15 bases in between. The CDR3 length is 15 residues. The CDR3 loop is CASSVRDSRGETQYF. CDR3 DNA sequence: TGTGCCAGCAGCGTAAGGGACTCGAGAGGGGAGACCCAGTACTTC.

The rearrangement uses TRBV6-6 and TRBJ2-7, with TRBD1 identical over 7 bases. Trimming cost V 6 bases and J 9 bases; bases outside gene matches: 5. In germline, CDR1 is MNHNY, CDR2 SVGAGI (reference sequence). There are 11 residues in the CDR3. CDR3 sequence: CASSDREWQYF. The CDR3 DNA follows: TGTGCCAGCAGCGACAGGGAATGGCAGTACTTC.

The chain is built from TRBV15 and TRBJ1-6, with TRBD1 matching over 7 bases. J lost 9 bases, V lost 5 bases, and 7 bases had no gene match. This CDR3 contains 14 residues. Germline V gene sequence: CDR1 LNHNV, CDR2 YYDKDF (reference sequence). CDR3 in amino acids: CATSRDSSVSPLHF. CDR3 coding DNA: TGTGCCACCAGCCGGGACAGTTCGGTTTCACCCCTCCACTTT.

The chain recombines TRBV4-1 with TRBJ1-2; D remains ambiguous. The CDR3 has 16 residues. Trimming took 7 bases from V and 0 from J, leaving 18 bases between them. CDR1 is MGHRA and CDR2 is YSYEKL in the germline V gene. The CDR3 loop is CASNHVLRRANYGYTF. CDR3 DNA: TGCGCCAGCAATCACGTTCTACGGAGAGCTAACTATGGCTACACCTTC.

The rearrangement uses TRBV10-3 and TRBJ1-6; possibly TRBD1 for D (6 bases). Trimming took off 4 bases at V and 6 bases at J, with 10 bases between the two ends. The CDR3 covers 14 residues. In germline, CDR1 is ENHRY, CDR2 SYGVKD. CDR3 amino acids: CAISAGEPNSPLHF. CDR3 DNA sequence: TGTGCCATCAGTGCAGGGGAACCTAATTCACCCCTCCACTTT.

A remark on this clone: The sample carries other DNA sequences with the same CDR3. As DNA, the CDR3 is TGTGCCAGCAGCCATGGACAGGGAGGAAACACCATATATTTT. The encoded protein is CASSHGQGGNTIYF. The chain employs TRBV3-1 (or the pseudogene TRBV3-2) and TRBJ1-3, with 8 bases matching TRBD1. In germline, CDR1 is LGHDT, CDR2 YNNKEL (reference sequence). The CDR3 consists of 14 residues. Trimming removed 3 bases from V and 4 bases from J; junction bases left unmatched: 2.

The rearrangement uses TRBV3-1 (or the pseudogene TRBV3-2) and TRBJ1-1; 9 bases align to TRBD1. This CDR3 is built from 15 residues. Per germline, CDR1 LGHDT and CDR2 YNNKEL (reference sequence). V lost 2 bases to trimming and J lost 3 bases; unmatched junction nucleotides: 4. The CDR3 here is CASSQTGGSDTEAFF. The CDR3 DNA reads as TGTGCCAGCAGCCAAACAGGGGGCAGTGACACTGAAGCTTTCTTT.

Only a few counts were recorded for this clone. The V call is TRBV10-3, the J call TRBJ1-1, with TRBD1 matching 9 bases. Trimming took 7 bases from V and 1 from J; bases not matched to a gene: 7. Germline V lookup: CDR1 ENHRY, CDR2 SYGVKD. The CDR3 sequence is 15 residues long. The CDR3 reads CAITPDRGGNTEAFF. The CDR3 coding sequence is TGTGCCATCACTCCGGACAGGGGAGGGAACACTGAAGCTTTCTTT.

This clone has just one count. The chain employs TRBV11-2 and TRBJ1-2; D gene uncertain. Per germline, CDR1 SGHAT and CDR2 FQNNGV. V lost 5 bases, J lost 4 bases, and 11 bases lay in between. The CDR3 sequence is 13 residues long. The CDR3 loop is CASSQTYPYGYTF. The CDR3 bases are TGTGCCAGCAGCCAGACATATCCCTATGGCTACACCTTC.

V is TRBV10-3 and J is TRBJ2-5; TRBD1 matches at 8 bases. The CDR3 covers 12 residues. Germline CDR1 and CDR2: ENHRY and SYGVKD. The ends lost 8 bases at V and 5 bases at J; junction bases unmatched: 4. The CDR3 sequence is CAIGRQGETQYF. CDR3 bases: TGTGCCATCGGTAGACAGGGGGAGACCCAGTACTTC.

The genes are TRBV15 and TRBJ1-5; D perhaps matches TRBD1 (6 bases). In germline, CDR1 is LNHNV, CDR2 YYDKDF (reference sequence). The CDR3 runs 16 residues. V lost 2 bases, J lost 4 bases, and 15 bases lay in between. The DNA of the CDR3 is TGTGCCACCAGCAGAAAAAAGACAGGCTTAAATCAGCCCCAGCATTTT. Translating it yields CATSRKKTGLNQPQHF. The variable domain in full, with the rest retrieved from reference TRBV15 and TRBJ1-5, is DAMVIQNPRYQVTQFGKPVTLSCSQTLNHNVMYWYQQKSSQAPKLLFHYYDKDFNNEADTPDNFQSRRPNTSFCFLDIRSPGLGDTAMYLCATSRKKTGLNQPQHFGDGTRLSIL.

The CDR3 reads CASMALGHGTDTQYF. The CDR3 DNA is TGCGCCAGCATGGCGCTAGGTCACGGCACAGATACGCAGTATTTT. The rearrangement uses TRBV5-1 and TRBJ2-3; D not certain. V was trimmed by 6 bases and J by 1 base, leaving 15 bases between them. This CDR3 region has 15 residues. CDR1 is SGHRS, CDR2 YFSETQ, per germline.

This clone was recorded once. The chain is built from TRBV4-1 and TRBJ1-2; TRBD1 matches at 9 bases. Germline lookup yields CDR1 MGHRA and CDR2 YSYEKL. This CDR3 spans 17 amino acids. After removal of 0 bases from V and 2 bases from J, the junction contained 7 bases not matched to a gene. The CDR3 here is CASSQDSGTGSNYGYTF. Here the CDR3 DNA reads TGCGCCAGCAGCCAAGACTCGGGGACAGGGTCAAACTATGGCTACACCTTC.

The chain joins TRBV2 to TRBJ1-2; 9 bases match TRBD1. J was trimmed by 6 bases and V by 4 bases; bases with no gene match: 6. This CDR3 spans 14 amino acids. Germline V gives CDR1 SNHLY, CDR2 FYNNEI. This chain's CDR3 is CASSGTGALDGYTF. The CDR3 bases are TGTGCCAGCAGTGGGACAGGGGCATTGGATGGCTACACCTTC.

This clone has only a few counts. V usage is TRBV5-5 and J usage is TRBJ1-2; 8 positions match TRBD1. CDR1 and CDR2 from the germline V gene are SGHKS and YYEKEE (reference sequence). The CDR3 consists of 16 residues. V trimming: 1 base; J trimming: 7 bases; junction bases outside the gene matches: 12. The CDR3 region has the DNA TGTGCCAGCAGCTTGAAATTAGGACAGGGCGCTTTTGGCTACACCTTC. The encoded protein is CASSLKLGQGAFGYTF.